A single T cell receptor (beta chain) is shown here with its context. As yet, its antigen is unknown. The CDR3 consists of 15 residues. V dropped 8 bases and J dropped 4; count of bases not matched to a gene: 12. Germline V gene data show CDR1 as MDHEN and CDR2 as SYDVKM. These data originate in a study of T cell responses to AZD1222 COVID-19 vaccine. Broader study findings: Rises in breadth and depth of Spike-specific TCRs came after two AZD1222 doses. White British ancestry dominated among donors, who included more females, and clonal diversity was possibly underestimated. CD4 TCRs linked to vaccination spanned spike, dominating at 160-218 and 743-854. Regions left unmutated in variants are reportedly the target of nearly half of spike-specific TCRs.

Repertoires were generated with immunoSEQ multiplex PCR, while TCRdb's copy carries only in-frame clones and drops some. The sample yields 150,000 or so clones, 85% to 95% seen once. The sequences come from peripheral blood, collected on day 0 of AZD1222 vaccination. The receptor was derived from an adult in good health. This chain uses TRBV28 with TRBJ1-1; TRBD1 agrees at 8 bases. The CDR3: CASSGNRGRSTEAFF. CDR3 in DNA: TGTGCCAGCTCCGGCAACAGGGGGAGGAGCACTGAAGCTTTCTTT.